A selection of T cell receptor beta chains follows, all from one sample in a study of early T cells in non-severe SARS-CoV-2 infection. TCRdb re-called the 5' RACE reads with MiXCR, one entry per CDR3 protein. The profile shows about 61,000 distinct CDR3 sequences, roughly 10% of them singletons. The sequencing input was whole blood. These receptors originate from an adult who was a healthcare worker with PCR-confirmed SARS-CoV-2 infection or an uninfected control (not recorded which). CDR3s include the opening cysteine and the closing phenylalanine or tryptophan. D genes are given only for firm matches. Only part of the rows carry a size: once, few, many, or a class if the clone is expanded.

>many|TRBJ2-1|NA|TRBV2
CASSEANVYGEQFF
TGTGCCAGCAGTGAAGCGAACGTCTACGGTGAGCAGTTCTTC
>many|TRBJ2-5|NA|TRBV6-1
CASSEAFSFQETQYF
TGTGCCAGCAGTGAAGCGTTCAGTTTCCAAGAGACCCAGTACTTC
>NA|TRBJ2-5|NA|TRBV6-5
CASSYSAAQETQYF
TGTGCCAGCAGTTATTCGGCAGCCCAAGAGACCCAGTACTTC
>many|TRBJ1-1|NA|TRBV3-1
CASSNRVNTEAFF
TGTGCCAGCAGCAACAGGGTGAACACTGAAGCTTTCTTT
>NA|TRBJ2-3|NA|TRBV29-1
CSVATWDTQYF
TGCAGCGTGGCCACTTGGGATACGCAGTATTTT
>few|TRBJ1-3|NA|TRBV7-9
CASSGTGHSGNTIYF
TGTGCCAGCAGCGGAACAGGTCACTCTGGAAACACCATATATTTT
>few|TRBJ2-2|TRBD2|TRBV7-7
CASSPRGSHTGELFF
TGTGCTAGCAGTCCGCGGGGGAGCCACACCGGGGAGCTGTTTTTT
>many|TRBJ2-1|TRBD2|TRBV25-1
CASTLAGAYEQFF
TGTGCCAGCACCCTAGCGGGGGCCTATGAGCAGTTCTTC
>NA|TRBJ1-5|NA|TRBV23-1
CASSRLRNQPQHF
TGCGCCAGCAGTAGACTGAGGAATCAGCCCCAGCATTTT
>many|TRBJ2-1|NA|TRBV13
CASNRPRGEQFF
TGTGCCAGCAACAGGCCCCGGGGTGAGCAGTTCTTC
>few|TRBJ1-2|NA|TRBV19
CASNPRPEGYGYTF
TGTGCCAGTAACCCCCGGCCGGAGGGGTATGGCTACACCTTC
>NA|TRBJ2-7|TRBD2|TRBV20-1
CSASGRSGGRYEQYF
TGCAGTGCTAGTGGGCGGAGCGGGGGCCGCTACGAGCAGTACTTC
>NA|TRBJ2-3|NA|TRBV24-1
CATGLPDSDTQYF
TGTGCCACCGGACTACCCGATTCGGATACGCAGTATTTT
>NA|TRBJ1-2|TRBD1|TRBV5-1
CASSPTGLGSGYTF
TGCGCCAGCAGCCCGACAGGGTTAGGTTCCGGCTACACCTTC
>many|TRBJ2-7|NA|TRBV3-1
CASSQEAVYEQYF
TGTGCCAGCAGCCAAGAGGCGGTCTACGAGCAGTACTTC
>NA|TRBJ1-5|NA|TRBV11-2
CASSLGGEHQPQHF
TGTGCCAGCAGCTTGGGAGGGGAGCATCAGCCCCAGCATTTT
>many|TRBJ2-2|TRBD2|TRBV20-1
CSAQGLAGVGELFF
TGCAGTGCCCAAGGACTAGCGGGGGTCGGAGAGCTGTTTTTT
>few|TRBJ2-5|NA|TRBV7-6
CASSFRPGPYETQYF
TGTGCCAGCAGCTTCCGGCCGGGCCCATACGAGACCCAGTACTTC
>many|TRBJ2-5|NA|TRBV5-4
CASSSPGTNQLGETQYF
TGTGCCAGCAGCTCTCCCGGGACAAACCAACTCGGCGAGACCCAGTACTTC
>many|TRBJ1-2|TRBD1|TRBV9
CASSTQTGDYGYTF
TGTGCCAGCAGCACACAGACAGGGGACTATGGCTACACCTTC
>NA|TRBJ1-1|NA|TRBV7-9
CASSSPGREEAFF
TGTGCCAGCAGCTCCCCGGGTCGGGAGGAAGCTTTCTTT
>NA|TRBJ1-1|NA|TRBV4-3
CASSHDKGLGVTEAFF
TGCGCCAGCAGCCACGATAAAGGGTTAGGAGTCACTGAAGCTTTCTTT
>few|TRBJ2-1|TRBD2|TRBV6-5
CASTNGLAGVNEQFF
TGTGCCAGCACCAACGGACTAGCGGGAGTAAATGAGCAGTTCTTC
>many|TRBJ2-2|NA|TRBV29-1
CSVGTVNTGELFF
TGCAGCGTTGGGACTGTGAACACCGGGGAGCTGTTTTTT